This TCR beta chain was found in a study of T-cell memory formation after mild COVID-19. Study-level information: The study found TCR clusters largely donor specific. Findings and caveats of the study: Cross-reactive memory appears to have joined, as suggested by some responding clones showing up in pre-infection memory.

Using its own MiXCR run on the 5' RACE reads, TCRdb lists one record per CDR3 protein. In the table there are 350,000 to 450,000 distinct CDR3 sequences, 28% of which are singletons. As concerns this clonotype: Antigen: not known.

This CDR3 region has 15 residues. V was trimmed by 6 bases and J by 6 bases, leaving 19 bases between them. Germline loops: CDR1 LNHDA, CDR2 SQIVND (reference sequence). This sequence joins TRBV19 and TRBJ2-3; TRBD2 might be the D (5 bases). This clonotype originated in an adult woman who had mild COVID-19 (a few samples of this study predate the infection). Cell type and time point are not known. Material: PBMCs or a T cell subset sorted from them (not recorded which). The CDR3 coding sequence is TGTGCCAGTAGCCTCCGGGGAAGAGTGTTCGATACGCAGTATTTT. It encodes CASSLRGRVFDTQYF.